This TCR beta chain was recorded in a study of blood T cell repertoires in COVID-19. This CDR3 comprises 16 residues. From germline, CDR1 is SEHNR and CDR2 FQNEAQ (reference sequence). Deletions cut 1 base from V and 6 bases from J, with 17 bases between. Using immunoSEQ multiplex PCR, the repertoire was profiled, and TCRdb retains in-frame clones only, with some absent. The data show fewer than 350,000 clones, roughly 86% seen once. This sequence originates from a man aged 18 to 35 with active or convalescent COVID-19. This chain joins TRBV7-9 and TRBJ2-3; tentative D call: TRBD2 (5 bases). Sequenced sample: peripheral blood. CDR3 in amino acids: CASSLGAALRVDTQYF. In DNA, the CDR3 is TGTGCCAGCAGCTTAGGGGCAGCCCTGAGGGTGGATACGCAGTATTTT. The complete variable domain, with remaining parts taken from reference TRBV7-9 and TRBJ2-3, reads DTGVSQNPRHKITKRGQNVTFRCDPISEHNRLYWYRQTLGQGPEFLTYFQNEAQLEKSRLLSDRFSAERPKGSFSTLEIQRTEQGDSAMYLCASSLGAALRVDTQYFGPGTRLTVL.